A selection of T cell receptor beta chains follows, all from one sample in a study of cytomegalovirus exposure and HLA in healthy donors. The data were produced by immunoSEQ multiplex PCR, yet TCRdb's version contains in-frame clones alone and is incomplete. The repertoire holds about 160,000 clones, with about 77% as singletons. The sequenced sample was PBMCs. Receptors originate from a woman between 50 and 59 years old in good health and CMV-seronegative. CDR3s include the opening cysteine and the closing phenylalanine or tryptophan. A D gene is named only where the DNA matches it firmly. The size field is filled for only some rows; it gives once, few, many or a size class.

NA,TRBJ1-1,NA,TRBV9,TGTGCCAGCGGACCGACAGGAGAAAACACTGAAGCTTTCTTT,CASGPTGENTEAFF
NA,TRBJ1-3,once,TRBV25-1,TGTGCCAGCAGCGATGAGCAGGGAAACTCTGGAAACACCATATATTTT,CASSDEQGNSGNTIYF
TRBD1,TRBJ1-5,once,TRBV4-1,TGCGCCAGCAGCCAAGATGACCCGGGGACAGGCAATCAGCCCCAGCATTTT,CASSQDDPGTGNQPQHF
NA,TRBJ1-5,NA,TRBV6-4,TGTGCCAGCAGTGACGAGTGGGGAGAGCCCCAGCATTTT,CASSDEWGEPQHF
NA,TRBJ1-2,few,TRBV2,TGTGCCAGCCTCTGGGCGCTGGGTAACTATGGCTACACCTTC,CASLWALGNYGYTF
NA,TRBJ2-7,NA,TRBV4-3,TGCGCCAGCAGCCAAGATCTCGGGCAGGGCAACAGCGAGCAGTACTTC,CASSQDLGQGNSEQYF
NA,TRBJ2-7,NA,TRBV10-3,TGTGCCATCAGTGAGATGTACGGTAGCTCCTACGAGCAGTACTTC,CAISEMYGSSYEQYF
NA,TRBJ1-4,NA,TRBV28,TGTGCCAGCAGTTTAAGGCAGGGTCATGAAAAACTGTTTTTT,CASSLRQGHEKLFF
TRBD2,TRBJ2-5,NA,TRBV27,TGTGCCAGCAGTTACCTCGGCGGGGGGGTGGAGACCCAGTACTTC,CASSYLGGGVETQYF
TRBD1,TRBJ1-1,NA,TRBV9,TGTGCCAGCAGCGGAGAAACAGGGGGCGGCACTGAAGCTTTCTTT,CASSGETGGGTEAFF
TRBD2,TRBJ2-3,NA,TRBV18,TGTGCCAGCTCACCCGTAAGACTAGCGGGCACAGATACGCAGTATTTT,CASSPVRLAGTDTQYF
NA,TRBJ1-1,NA,TRBV6-5,TGTGCCAGCACCCCTCCGGGGGGCTACACTGAAGCTTTCTTT,CASTPPGGYTEAFF
NA,TRBJ1-2,NA,TRBV27,TGTGCCAGCAGTTTAGACAGGAGTAACGGCTATGGCTACACCTTC,CASSLDRSNGYGYTF
TRBD1,TRBJ1-1,NA,TRBV10-3,TGTGCCTCCACACAGGGGATGAACACTGAAGCTCTCTTT,CASTQGMNTEALF
TRBD1,TRBJ1-2,NA,TRBV29-1,TGCAGCGTTGAAGATCGGGACAGGGGGGCCTATGGCTACACCTTC,CSVEDRDRGAYGYTF
TRBD2,TRBJ2-3,once,TRBV19,TGTGCCAGCCGTTCTAGCGGACGCACAGATACGCAGTATTTT,CASRSSGRTDTQYF
NA,TRBJ1-5,NA,TRBV18,TGTGCCAGCTCACAGAAATACAGAGATAGCAATCAGCCCCAGCATTTT,CASSQKYRDSNQPQHF
NA,TRBJ2-3,NA,TRBV9,TGTGCCAGCAGCGTAGTTGCAGGTCCAGCAGATACGCAGTATTTT,CASSVVAGPADTQYF
NA,TRBJ1-2,NA,TRBV28,TGTGCCAGCAGTTTATTGAGGGTTGGCTACACCTTC,CASSLLRVGYTF
NA,TRBJ2-7,few,TRBV15,TGTGCCACCAGCAGAGTGGCCAGGTCCTCCTACGAGCAGTACTTC,CATSRVARSSYEQYF
TRBD1,TRBJ2-1,NA,TRBV7-2,TGTGCCAGCAGCTTAGTAGGGACAGGGTCCGATGAGCAGTTCTTC,CASSLVGTGSDEQFF
TRBD1,TRBJ2-5,NA,TRBV5-1,TGCGCCAGCAGCACGACAGGGAACCAAGAGACCCAGTACTTC,CASSTTGNQETQYF